This T cell receptor beta chain stems from a study of regulatory T cells in long-lasting Graves disease. Study findings and constraints: Rather than thyroid tissue, only peripheral blood underwent study. Relative to new patients (966), persistent patients exhibited greater sharing of public clonotypes (around 2,500). Gene preferences differed: TRBV28, TRBJ1-2, TRBJ2-5 in persistent cases.

V shed 7 bases and J 2 bases; nucleotides not matched to a gene: 8. The CDR3 sequence is 14 residues long. Germline CDR1 DFQATT, CDR2 SNEGSKA (reference sequence). Sample time point: persistent/refractory GD, antithyroid drugs over 5 years with positive TRAb. The TCR library was prepared using RNA isolated from PBMCs. Arm-PCR of CDR3 regions and iRepertoire HTBI primers were used to build TCR beta libraries. TCRdb reprocessed the multiplex PCR reads with MiXCR, giving one entry per CDR3 protein. The profile shows 300,000 to 350,000 distinct CDR3 sequences, about 20% of them singletons. This clonotype was observed many times. The antigen remains undetermined.

This chain uses TRBV20-1 with TRBJ1-5, with 7 bases lining up with TRBD1. This receptor was taken from a female donor with Graves disease. This specimen was peripheral blood mononuclear cells (PBMCs), taken when the disease was refractory, from a patient treated with antithyroid drugs. The CDR3 sequence is CSVTTGPGNQPQHF. The CDR3, as DNA: TGCAGTGTAACGACAGGGCCGGGCAATCAGCCCCAGCATTTT.